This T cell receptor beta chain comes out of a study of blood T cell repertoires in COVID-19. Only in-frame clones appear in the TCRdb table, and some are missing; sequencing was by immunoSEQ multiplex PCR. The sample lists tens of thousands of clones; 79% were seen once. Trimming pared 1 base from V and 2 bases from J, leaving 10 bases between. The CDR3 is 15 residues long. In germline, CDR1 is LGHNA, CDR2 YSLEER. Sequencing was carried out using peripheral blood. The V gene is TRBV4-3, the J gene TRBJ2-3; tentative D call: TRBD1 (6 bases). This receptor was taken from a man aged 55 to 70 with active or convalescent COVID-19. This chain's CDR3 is CASSQVRGFTDTQYF. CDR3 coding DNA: TGCGCCAGCAGCCAAGTCAGGGGCTTCACAGATACGCAGTATTTT.